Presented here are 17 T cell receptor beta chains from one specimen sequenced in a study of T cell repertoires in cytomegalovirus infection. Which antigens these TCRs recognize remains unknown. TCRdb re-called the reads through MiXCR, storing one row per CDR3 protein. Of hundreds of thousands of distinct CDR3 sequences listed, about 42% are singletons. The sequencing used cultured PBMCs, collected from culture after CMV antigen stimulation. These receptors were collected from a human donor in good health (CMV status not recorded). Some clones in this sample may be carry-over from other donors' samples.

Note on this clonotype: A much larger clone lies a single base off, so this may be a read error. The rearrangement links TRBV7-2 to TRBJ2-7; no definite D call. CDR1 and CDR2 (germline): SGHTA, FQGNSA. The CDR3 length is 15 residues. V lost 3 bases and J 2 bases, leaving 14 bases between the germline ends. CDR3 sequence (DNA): TGTGCCAGCAGCTTTCACTTCCAGGAAACCTACGAGCAGTACTTC. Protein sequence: CASSFHFQETYEQYF.

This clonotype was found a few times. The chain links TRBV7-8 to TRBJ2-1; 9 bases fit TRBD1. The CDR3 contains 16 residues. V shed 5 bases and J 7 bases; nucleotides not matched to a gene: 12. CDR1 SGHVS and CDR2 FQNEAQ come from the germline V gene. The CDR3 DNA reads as TGTGCCAGCAGCCCAGGAGGGACAGGGAACACTAATGAGCAGTTCTTC. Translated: CASSPGGTGNTNEQFF.

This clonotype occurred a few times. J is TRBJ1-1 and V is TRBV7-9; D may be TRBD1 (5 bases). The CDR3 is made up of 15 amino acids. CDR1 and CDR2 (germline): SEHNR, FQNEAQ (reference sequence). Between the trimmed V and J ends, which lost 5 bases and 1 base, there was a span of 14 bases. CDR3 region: CASSSGTVPNTEAFF. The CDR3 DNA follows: TGTGCCAGCAGCAGTGGGACGGTTCCGAACACTGAAGCTTTCTTT.

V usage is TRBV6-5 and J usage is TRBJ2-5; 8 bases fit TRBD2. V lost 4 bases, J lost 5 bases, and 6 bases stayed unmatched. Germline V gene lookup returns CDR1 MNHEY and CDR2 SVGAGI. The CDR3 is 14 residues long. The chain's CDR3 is CASSSIAGSETQYF. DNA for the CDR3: TGTGCCAGCAGTTCAATAGCGGGAAGCGAGACCCAGTACTTC.

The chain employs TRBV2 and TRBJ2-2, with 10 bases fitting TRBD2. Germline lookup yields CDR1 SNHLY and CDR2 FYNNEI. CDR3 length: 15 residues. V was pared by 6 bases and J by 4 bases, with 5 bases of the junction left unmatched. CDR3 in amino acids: CASRELAGSTGELFF. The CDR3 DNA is TGTGCCAGCAGGGAACTAGCGGGGAGCACCGGGGAGCTGTTTTTT.

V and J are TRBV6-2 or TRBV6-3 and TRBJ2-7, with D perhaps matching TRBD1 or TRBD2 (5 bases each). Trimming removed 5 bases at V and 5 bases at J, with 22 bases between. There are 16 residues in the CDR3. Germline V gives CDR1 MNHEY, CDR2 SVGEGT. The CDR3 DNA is TGTGCCAGCAGTCGCCATGGGGACCCACCCCATCACGAGCAGTACTTC. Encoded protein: CASSRHGDPPHHEQYF.

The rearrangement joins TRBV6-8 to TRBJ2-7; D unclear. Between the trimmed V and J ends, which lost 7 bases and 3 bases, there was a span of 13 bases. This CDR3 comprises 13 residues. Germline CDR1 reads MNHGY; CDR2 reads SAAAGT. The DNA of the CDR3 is TGTGCCAGCACTCCGCGGCCCCACTACGAGCAGTACTTC. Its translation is CASTPRPHYEQYF.

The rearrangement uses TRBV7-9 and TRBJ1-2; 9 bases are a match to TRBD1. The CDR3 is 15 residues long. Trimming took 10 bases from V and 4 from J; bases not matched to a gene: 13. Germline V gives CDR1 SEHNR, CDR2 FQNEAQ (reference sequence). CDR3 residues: CAIPDRGSATYGYTF. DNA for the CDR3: TGTGCCATCCCGGACAGGGGTTCGGCTACCTATGGCTACACCTTC.

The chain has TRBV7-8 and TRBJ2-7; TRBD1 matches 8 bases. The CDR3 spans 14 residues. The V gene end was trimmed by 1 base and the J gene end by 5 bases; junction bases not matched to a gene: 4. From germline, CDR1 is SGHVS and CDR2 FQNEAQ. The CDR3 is CASSLDTGGHEQYF. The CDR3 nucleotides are TGTGCCAGCAGCTTAGATACAGGGGGGCACGAGCAGTACTTC.

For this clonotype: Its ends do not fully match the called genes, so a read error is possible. The CDR3 nucleotides are TGTGCCAGCAGCTCCCGATCCAATTGGGGAAATTCACCCCTCCACTTT. It specifies CASSSRSNWGNSPLHF. The genes are TRBV4-1 and TRBJ1-6; no clear D gene. CDR3 size: 16 residues. The germline gives CDR1 MGHRA, CDR2 YSYEKL.

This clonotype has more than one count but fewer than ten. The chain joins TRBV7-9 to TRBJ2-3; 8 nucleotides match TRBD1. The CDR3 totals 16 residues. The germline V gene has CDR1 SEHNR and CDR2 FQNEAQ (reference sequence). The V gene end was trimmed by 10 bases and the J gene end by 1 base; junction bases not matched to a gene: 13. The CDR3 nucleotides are TGTGCCACCATAGATAAGGGGGGACAGGGCACAGATACGCAGTATTTT. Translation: CATIDKGGQGTDTQYF. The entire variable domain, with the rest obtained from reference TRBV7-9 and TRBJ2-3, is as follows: DTGVSQNPRHKITKRGQNVTFRCDPISEHNRLYWYRQTLGQGPEFLTYFQNEAQLEKSRLLSDRFSAERPKGSFSTLEIQRTEQGDSAMYLCATIDKGGQGTDTQYFGPGTRLTVL.

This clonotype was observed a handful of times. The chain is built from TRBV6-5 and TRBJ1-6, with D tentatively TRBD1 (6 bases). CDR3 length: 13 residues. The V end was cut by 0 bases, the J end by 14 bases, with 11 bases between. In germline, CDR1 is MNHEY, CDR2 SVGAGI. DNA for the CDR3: TGTGCCAGCAGTTACTCAGGGGGGAATGCCCTCCACTTT. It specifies CASSYSGGNALHF.

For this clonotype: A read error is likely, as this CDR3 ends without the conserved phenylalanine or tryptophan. The CDR3 region is CASSIQGAVYNEQFL. The CDR3 coding sequence is TGTGCCAGCAGCATACAGGGGGCGGTCTACAATGAGCAGTTCCTC. The rearrangement joins TRBV7-8 to TRBJ2-1, with 9 bases that match TRBD1. Germline CDR1 is SGHVS and CDR2 is FQNEAQ. CDR3 length: 15 residues. The V and J ends lost 5 bases and 3 bases, in that order; junction bases with no gene match: 5.

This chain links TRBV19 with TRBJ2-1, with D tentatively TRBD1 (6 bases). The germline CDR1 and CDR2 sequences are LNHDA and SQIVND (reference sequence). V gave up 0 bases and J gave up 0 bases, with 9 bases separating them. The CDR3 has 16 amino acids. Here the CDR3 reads CASSIEGALSYNEQFF. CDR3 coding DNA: TGTGCCAGTAGTATAGAGGGGGCTCTCTCCTACAATGAGCAGTTCTTC.

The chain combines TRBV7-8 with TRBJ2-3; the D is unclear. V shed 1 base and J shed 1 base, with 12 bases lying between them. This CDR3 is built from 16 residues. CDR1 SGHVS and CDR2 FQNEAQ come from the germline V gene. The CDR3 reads CASSLGARPGTDTQYF. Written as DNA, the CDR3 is TGTGCCAGCAGCTTAGGGGCGAGGCCCGGCACAGATACGCAGTATTTT.

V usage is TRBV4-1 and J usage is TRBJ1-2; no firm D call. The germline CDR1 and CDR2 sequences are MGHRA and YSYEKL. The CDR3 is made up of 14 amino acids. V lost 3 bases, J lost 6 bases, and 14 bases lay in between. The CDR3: CASSQGPRWDGYTF. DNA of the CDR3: TGCGCCAGCAGCCAGGGCCCTCGATGGGATGGCTACACCTTC.

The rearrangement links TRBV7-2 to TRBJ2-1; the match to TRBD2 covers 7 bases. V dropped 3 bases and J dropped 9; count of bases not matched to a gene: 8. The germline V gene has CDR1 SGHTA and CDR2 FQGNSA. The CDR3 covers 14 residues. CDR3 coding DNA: TGTGCCAGCAGCTTTCCTAGCGGCTTCCTTGAGCAGTTCTTC. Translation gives CASSFPSGFLEQFF.